The 15 T cell receptor beta chains below were found in one sample sequenced in a study of blood T cell repertoires in COVID-19. Only in-frame clones appear in the TCRdb table, and some are missing; sequencing was by immunoSEQ multiplex PCR. The top ten clones hold 5.5% to 8.5% of a sample with about 200,000 clones, around three quarters of them seen once. Sequenced material: peripheral blood. The receptors here all came from a woman in her seventies with acute or convalescent COVID-19.

The CDR3 sequence: CASSLGARMGELFF. The CDR3 coding sequence is TGTGCCAGCAGTTTGGGGGCGAGGATGGGGGAGCTGTTTTTT. This rearrangement joins TRBV6-5 to TRBJ2-2; a possible D gene is TRBD1 (6 bases). The CDR3 has 14 amino acids. Per germline, CDR1 MNHEY and CDR2 SVGAGI. V was clipped by 4 bases and J by 8 bases, with 14 bases between them.

This rearrangement joins TRBV19 to TRBJ1-6, with D uncertain. This CDR3 has 17 amino acids. The V end lost 5 bases, the J end lost 0 bases, and 14 bases lay between the germline ends. CDR1 LNHDA and CDR2 SQIVND come from the germline V gene (reference sequence). CDR3 coding DNA: TGTGCCAGTAGTCTACAAGGCTCTAGCTCCTATAATTCACCCCTCCACTTT. The encoded protein is CASSLQGSSSYNSPLHF.

The chain employs TRBV5-1 and TRBJ1-2; the match to TRBD1 covers 7 bases. Unmatched junction bases numbered 13, after V lost 8 bases and J lost 6 bases. The length of the CDR3 is 14 residues. Germline V gives CDR1 SGHRS, CDR2 YFSETQ. The CDR3 loop reads CASKLNTGVDGYTF. The CDR3 DNA follows: TGCGCCAGTAAATTAAACACAGGGGTGGATGGCTACACCTTC.

The genes are TRBV29-1 and TRBJ2-3, with 7 positions matching TRBD1. The V gene end was trimmed by 1 base and the J gene end by 4 bases; junction bases not matched to a gene: 8. The V gene's germline CDR1 is SQVTM and CDR2 ANQGSEA. The CDR3 is 15 amino acids. The CDR3: CSVEGDRERPDTQYF. CDR3 sequence (DNA): TGCAGCGTTGAAGGCGACAGGGAGAGGCCAGATACGCAGTATTTT.

This chain links TRBV24-1 with TRBJ2-2; tentatively, D is TRBD1 (5 bases). CDR1 and CDR2 (germline): KGHDR, SFDVKD. With 4 bases removed from V and 7 bases from J, the gap between germline ends came to 15 bases. The CDR3 is 15 amino acids. CDR3 sequence (DNA): TGTGCCACCAGTGACCGCAGGGTGTCGAGCGGGGAGCTGTTTTTT. Encoded protein: CATSDRRVSSGELFF.

The gene calls are TRBV7-2 and TRBJ2-3; perhaps TRBD1 as D (5 bases). The CDR3 is made up of 14 amino acids. Trimming left V 2 bases short and J 0 bases short, with 6 bases between. Germline V lookup: CDR1 SGHTA, CDR2 FQGNSA. In DNA, the CDR3 is TGTGCCAGCAGCTTAAGACAGAGCACAGATACGCAGTATTTT. Protein product: CASSLRQSTDTQYF.

J is TRBJ2-1 and V is TRBV5-4; 7 nucleotides agree with TRBD1. CDR3 length: 14 amino acids. Germline CDR1 SGHNT, CDR2 YYREEE (reference sequence). The junction had 6 bases not matched to a gene; V was cut back by 4 bases and J by 5 bases. The DNA of the CDR3 is TGTGCCAGCAGCGTCCGGGACAGAGACAATGAGCAGTTCTTC. It yields the protein CASSVRDRDNEQFF. The variable domain in full, with the rest retrieved from reference TRBV5-4 and TRBJ2-1, is ETGVTQSPTHLIKTRGQQVTLRCSSQSGHNTVSWYQQALGQGPQFIFQYYREEENGRGNFPPRFSGLQFPNYSSELNVNALELDDSALYLCASSVRDRDNEQFFGPGTRLTVL.

The chain uses TRBV18 and TRBJ2-7; the D is unclear. Germline CDR1 is KGHSH and CDR2 is LQKENI. The V end lost 3 bases, the J end lost 2 bases, and 5 bases lay between the germline ends. The CDR3 has 12 amino acids. CDR3 sequence reads: CASSPETYEQYF. The DNA of the CDR3 is TGTGCCAGCTCACCCGAGACCTACGAGCAGTACTTC.

J is TRBJ2-3 and V is TRBV7-2; D may be TRBD1 (6 bases). CDR3 length: 13 amino acids. Germline CDR1 reads SGHTA; CDR2 reads FQGNSA. Trimming pared 8 bases from V and 2 bases from J, leaving 11 bases between. The CDR3 loop is CASRQVSTDTQYF. The CDR3 coding sequence is TGTGCCAGCCGACAGGTTTCCACAGATACGCAGTATTTT.

V usage is TRBV6-5 and J usage is TRBJ2-3, with D perhaps TRBD2 (6 bases). The V and J ends lost 6 bases and 1 base respectively, with 11 bases between them. Germline V lookup: CDR1 MNHEY, CDR2 SVGAGI. The CDR3 has 14 amino acids. CDR3 region: CASSRRDGTDTQYF. DNA for the CDR3: TGTGCCAGCAGCAGGCGGGACGGCACAGATACGCAGTATTTT.

This clone has only a few counts. J is TRBJ2-5 and V is TRBV9; TRBD2 aligns across 8 bases. The CDR3 runs 14 residues. Germline CDR1 SGDLS, CDR2 YYNGEE. V shed 0 bases and J 10 bases; nucleotides not matched to a gene: 8. The CDR3 bases are TGTGCCAGCAGCGTAGAGGGACTAGTGGCCGACCAGTACTTC. As protein: CASSVEGLVADQYF.

The chain is built from TRBV27 and TRBJ1-1, with 12 positions matching TRBD1. Losses at the gene ends were 4 bases for V and 5 bases for J; bases not matched to a gene: 5. Germline values: CDR1 MNHEY, CDR2 SMNVEV (reference sequence). The CDR3 consists of 15 residues. The CDR3 DNA reads as TGTGCCAGCAGTTCGGGACAGGGGGCGGTAACTGAAGCTTTCTTT. This sequence encodes CASSSGQGAVTEAFF.

This clone was found a few times. The V gene is TRBV5-1, the J gene TRBJ2-2; D may be TRBD2 (6 bases). The CDR3 is 15 residues long. With 8 bases removed from V and 5 bases from J, the gap between germline ends came to 19 bases. The germline V gene has CDR1 SGHRS and CDR2 YFSETQ. As DNA, the CDR3 is TGCGCCAGTTTACCGGGGCTAGCGTGGACCGGGGAGCTGTTTTTT. Its protein is CASLPGLAWTGELFF.

This clone was detected only once. The chain uses TRBV13 and TRBJ2-3, with 13 bases that match TRBD2. CDR3 length: 17 residues. CDR1 is PRHDT, CDR2 FYEKMQ, per germline (reference sequence). V was clipped by 5 bases and J by 3 bases; unmatched bases: 8. The CDR3 is CASSGTSGGARTDTQYF. The CDR3 DNA sequence: TGTGCCAGCAGCGGTACTAGCGGGGGGGCCAGGACAGATACGCAGTATTTT. The whole variable domain, filled in from reference TRBV13 and TRBJ2-3, reads AAGVIQSPRHLIKEKRETATLKCYPIPRHDTVYWYQQGPGQDPQFLISFYEKMQSDKGSIPDRFSAQQFSDYHSELNMSSLELGDSALYFCASSGTSGGARTDTQYFGPGTRLTVL.

The chain links TRBV24-1 to TRBJ2-3, with 7 positions matching TRBD1. After removal of 4 bases from V and 0 bases from J, the junction contained 0 bases not matched to a gene. The CDR3 consists of 14 residues. CDR1 is KGHDR, CDR2 SFDVKD, per germline. CDR3: CATSEGQSTDTQYF. CDR3 in DNA: TGTGCCACCAGTGAGGGACAGAGCACAGATACGCAGTATTTT.